Listed here are 23 T cell receptor beta chains from one sample, sequenced in a study of T cell changes during pregnancy in multiple sclerosis. Clones were sequenced by immunoSEQ multiplex PCR, and TCRdb holds only the in-frame ones, with some missing. The sample records about 67,000 clones, about 89% being singletons. The sample consisted of peripheral blood, taken in the second trimester of pregnancy. These receptors came from a female donor with multiple sclerosis, enrolled in a pregnancy study.

The rearrangement links TRBV19 to TRBJ2-1, with 11 bases fitting TRBD2. With 6 bases clipped from V and 2 bases from J, the junction kept 3 bases outside the gene matches. Germline CDR1 LNHDA, CDR2 SQIVND (reference sequence). The CDR3 has 15 amino acids. CDR3 in amino acids: CASRGLAVTYNEQFF. The CDR3 DNA sequence: TGTGCCAGTAGGGGACTAGCGGTTACCTACAATGAGCAGTTCTTC. Complete variable domain (other parts from reference TRBV19 and TRBJ2-1): DGGITQSPKYLFRKEGQNVTLSCEQNLNHDAMYWYRQDPGQGLRLIYYSQIVNDFQKGDIAEGYSVSREKKESFPLTVTSAQKNPTAFYLCASRGLAVTYNEQFFGPGTRLTVL.

The V call is TRBV19, the J call TRBJ2-3, with 8 bases lining up with TRBD1. The CDR3 is 13 amino acids. Per germline, CDR1 LNHDA and CDR2 SQIVND (reference sequence). V lost 8 bases to trimming and J lost 4 bases; unmatched junction nucleotides: 5. CDR3 bases: TGTGCCAGTGCCGGGACAGGAGCAGATACGCAGTATTTT. Translation: CASAGTGADTQYF.

The chain links TRBV7-2 to TRBJ2-5, with D possibly matching TRBD1 (6 bases). The CDR3 length is 12 residues. The germline gives CDR1 SGHTA, CDR2 FQGNSA. V was shortened by 10 bases and J by 2 bases, with 11 bases between the two germline ends. The CDR3 protein is CAIGGQQETQYF. CDR3 coding DNA: TGTGCCATTGGTGGACAGCAAGAGACCCAGTACTTC.

Written as DNA, the CDR3 is TGTGCCAGCAGCTTAGGTGGGGGCGAGGGCACTGAAGCTTTCTTT. Residues: CASSLGGGEGTEAFF. J is TRBJ1-1 and V is TRBV7-9; TRBD1 might be the D (6 bases). V was cut by 1 base and J by 4 bases, with 13 bases left in between. The CDR3 spans 15 residues. CDR1 is SEHNR, CDR2 FQNEAQ, per germline (reference sequence).

This sequence joins TRBV6-1 and TRBJ2-2; tentative D call: TRBD1 (6 bases). Germline CDR1 is MNHNS and CDR2 is SASEGT. V lost 1 base and J lost 1, with 7 bases in between. The CDR3 loop spans 15 amino acids. CDR3 nucleotide sequence: TGTGCCAGCAGTGAAGGGGGGCGGAACACCGGGGAGCTGTTTTTT. It is translated as CASSEGGRNTGELFF.

This chain uses TRBV29-1 with TRBJ1-1; D is unclear. The CDR3 extends over 13 amino acids. V was shortened by 7 bases and J by 4 bases, with 16 bases between the two germline ends. Germline CDR1 reads SQVTM; CDR2 reads ANQGSEA. The CDR3 DNA follows: TGCAGCGGGGCCAGGAAAGGTGGCACTGAAGCTTTCTTT. Residues: CSGARKGGTEAFF.

This clone was observed a handful of times. The chain has TRBV5-6 and TRBJ2-7, with D maybe TRBD1 (6 bases). Germline lookup yields CDR1 SGHDT and CDR2 YYEEEE. There are 13 residues in the CDR3. Between the trimmed V and J ends, which lost 8 bases and 4 bases, there was a span of 16 bases. The CDR3 reads CASHRTASYEQYF. CDR3 in DNA: TGTGCCAGTCATAGGACAGCTTCTTACGAGCAGTACTTC. The whole variable domain, remainder taken from reference TRBV5-6 and TRBJ2-7, is DAGVTQSPTHLIKTRGQQVTLRCSPKSGHDTVSWYQQALGQGPQFIFQYYEEEERQRGNFPDRFSGHQFPNYSSELNVNALLLGDSALYLCASHRTASYEQYFGPGTRLTVT.

V usage is TRBV10-2 and J usage is TRBJ1-1; the match to TRBD1 covers 7 bases. Germline lookup yields CDR1 WSHSY and CDR2 SAAADI. This CDR3 comprises 11 residues. Trimming removed 6 bases from V and 8 bases from J; junction bases left unmatched: 3. CDR3: CASRAGGEAFF. CDR3 DNA: TGCGCCAGCAGGGCAGGGGGGGAAGCTTTCTTT.

The chain couples TRBV7-9 to TRBJ2-3; possibly TRBD1 for D (5 bases). V dropped 5 bases and J dropped 4 bases, with 7 bases sitting between them. This CDR3 has 12 amino acids. CDR1 and CDR2 from the germline V gene are SEHNR and FQNEAQ (reference sequence). The CDR3 loop is CASSPRADTQYF. Here the CDR3 DNA reads TGTGCCAGCAGCCCCAGGGCAGATACGCAGTATTTT.

The rearrangement links TRBV6-1 to TRBJ2-2; 10 nucleotides match TRBD2. The V gene end was trimmed by 4 bases and the J gene end by 5 bases; junction bases not matched to a gene: 10. This CDR3 comprises 17 residues. Germline values: CDR1 MNHNS, CDR2 SASEGT. CDR3 residues: CASSGASGGRYTGELFF. The DNA of the CDR3 is TGTGCCAGCAGTGGGGCTAGCGGGGGCCGGTATACCGGGGAGCTGTTTTTT.

This clone turned up a few times. The chain couples TRBV11-3 to TRBJ1-2, with D unresolved. Germline assignment: CDR1 SGHNT and CDR2 YENEEA. The CDR3 length is 17 residues. Trimming stripped 0 bases from V and 0 bases from J, with 14 bases between. The CDR3 coding sequence is TGTGCCAGCAGCTTAGAACACCCCACCTCCACTAACTATGGCTACACCTTC. This sequence encodes CASSLEHPTSTNYGYTF. The full variable domain, in which reference TRBV11-3 and TRBJ1-2 provide the parts outside the CDR3, is EAGVVQSPRYKIIEKKQPVAFWCNPISGHNTLYWYLQNLGQGPELLIRYENEEAVDDSQLPKDRFSAERLKGVDSTLKIQPAELGDSAVYLCASSLEHPTSTNYGYTFGSGTRLTVV.

The rearrangement links TRBV5-6 to TRBJ1-3, with D possibly TRBD1 on 5 matching bases. The CDR3 is 14 residues long. Trimming removed 2 bases from V and 2 bases from J, with 8 bases in between. Germline-derived CDR1 and CDR2 are SGHDT and YYEEEE. CDR3 nucleotide sequence: TGTGCCAGCAGCTTTATGGGGCCTGGAAACACCATATATTTT. It encodes CASSFMGPGNTIYF.

This rearrangement joins TRBV4-1 to TRBJ2-1; a weak D match, TRBD2 (5 bases). Germline V gene sequence: CDR1 MGHRA, CDR2 YSYEKL. V was trimmed by 8 bases and J by 6 bases, leaving 17 bases between them. CDR3 length equals 14 residues. The CDR3, as DNA: TGCGCCAGCGGATCGGGGAGCGGCCTCAATGAGCAGTTCTTC. Amino acids: CASGSGSGLNEQFF.

This chain uses TRBV6-1 with TRBJ2-7; 11 positions agree with TRBD2. The CDR3 spans 14 residues. V trimming: 7 bases; J trimming: 3 bases; junction bases outside the gene matches: 5. CDR1 MNHNS and CDR2 SASEGT come from the germline V gene. The CDR3 nucleotides read TGTGCCAGCACAAGACTAGCGGGGAACTACGAGCAGTACTTC. Its translation: CASTRLAGNYEQYF.

With regard to this clone: One junction end disagrees with the germline gene, perhaps due to a read error. The CDR3 region has the DNA TGTGCTAGTGGTTTGGTCGCAGCGTTTGCCTTC. It codes for CASGLVAAFAF. The genes are TRBV12-5 and TRBJ1-2; D unclear. Germline CDR1 reads LGHNT; CDR2 reads FRNRAP. CDR3 size: 11 residues.

V and J are TRBV6-5 and TRBJ1-2; no clear D. The CDR3 is made up of 12 amino acids. Trimming took 2 bases from V and 2 from J, leaving 3 bases between them. CDR1 is MNHEY and CDR2 is SVGAGI in the germline V gene. CDR3: CASSYQNYGYTF. Here the CDR3 DNA reads TGTGCCAGCAGTTACCAGAACTATGGCTACACCTTC.

The chain carries TRBV7-8 and TRBJ2-2; 9 bases match TRBD2. V shed 5 bases and J 2 bases; nucleotides not matched to a gene: 6. This CDR3 contains 16 residues. CDR1 is SGHVS and CDR2 is FQNEAQ in the germline V gene. CDR3 in amino acids: CASSPVTSGNTGELFF. CDR3 sequence (DNA): TGTGCCAGCAGCCCCGTGACTAGCGGAAACACCGGGGAGCTGTTTTTT.

This clone came up once. This chain's CDR3 is CASSLVEHLYEQYF. In DNA, the CDR3 is TGTGCCAGCAGCTTAGTTGAACATTTATACGAGCAGTACTTC. J is TRBJ2-7 and V is TRBV7-9; D remains ambiguous. V was trimmed by 1 base and J by 4 bases, leaving 11 bases between them. This CDR3 has 14 amino acids. Germline assignment: CDR1 SEHNR and CDR2 FQNEAQ (reference sequence).

At least ten counts were recorded for this clone. DNA for the CDR3: TGTGCCTGGAGTGTAGCCCCCGAAGACAGGGAAGGAACCGGAAACACCATATATTTT. It specifies CAWSVAPEDREGTGNTIYF. The chain recombines TRBV30 with TRBJ1-3; 7 bases are a match to TRBD1. The CDR3 extends over 19 amino acids. Germline trimming cut 0 bases from V and 4 bases from J; bases unmatched to any gene: 18. Germline-derived CDR1 and CDR2 are GTSNPN and SVGIG (reference sequence).

This chain uses TRBV7-2 with TRBJ1-5, with D possibly matching TRBD1 (5 bases). This CDR3 has 17 residues. Germline CDR1 reads SGHTA; CDR2 reads FQGNSA. V lost 1 base to trimming and J lost 2 bases, with 15 bases between them. The CDR3 protein is CASSLVAQGIGNQPQHF. The CDR3 DNA reads as TGTGCCAGCAGCTTAGTGGCTCAGGGAATTGGCAATCAGCCCCAGCATTTT.

This chain joins TRBV11-3 and TRBJ2-5; 8 bases are a match to TRBD1. The germline V gene has CDR1 SGHNT and CDR2 YENEEA. The CDR3 totals 14 residues. The trim removed 5 bases at V and 1 base at J, leaving 3 bases unmatched. The CDR3 sequence is CASSLGTGQETQYF. In DNA form, the CDR3 reads TGTGCCAGCAGCCTCGGGACAGGCCAAGAGACCCAGTACTTC.

The rearrangement joins TRBV9 to TRBJ2-1, with 15 bases matching TRBD2. Germline V CDR1 and CDR2: SGDLS, YYNGEE. J lost 4 bases, V lost 9 bases, and 8 bases had no gene match. The CDR3 has 16 residues. CDR3 amino acids: CAIPGGTSGGYNEQFF. The CDR3 nucleotides are TGTGCCATCCCTGGGGGGACTAGCGGGGGGTACAATGAGCAGTTCTTC.

This chain uses TRBV9 with TRBJ2-3, with TRBD1 identical over 7 bases. Germline V CDR1 and CDR2: SGDLS, YYNGEE. V lost 1 base and J lost 4; bases outside the gene matches: 9. This CDR3 has 16 residues. The CDR3 reads CASSVYRGEVPDTQYF. CDR3 bases: TGTGCCAGCAGCGTATACAGGGGCGAGGTTCCAGATACGCAGTATTTT.